This T cell receptor beta chain appears in the sequencing data of a study of T cells of healthy individuals. This clonotype was detected ten times or more. Germline V CDR1 and CDR2: LGHNT, FRNRAP. The CDR3 consists of 15 residues. V dropped 5 bases and J dropped 6 bases, with 14 bases sitting between them. One entry per CDR3 protein, called by TCRdb with MiXCR from the 5' RACE reads. The sample consists of 63,000 or so distinct CDR3 sequences, 15% to 20% of them appearing once. This TCR was recovered from a human donor in good health. The chain carries TRBV12-5 and TRBJ1-6; D is unclear. This CDR3 reads CASGTHGRFNSPLHF. The DNA of the CDR3 is TGTGCTAGTGGTACCCATGGCAGATTTAATTCACCCCTCCACTTT.